These T cell receptor beta chains were read from a single sample in a study of T cells after yellow fever vaccination. TCRdb re-analysed the 5' RACE reads in MiXCR, keeping a single row per CDR3 protein. Of hundreds of thousands of distinct CDR3 sequences in the sample, approximately 10% were seen once. The sequencing here drew on CD4+ T cells sorted from PBMCs, taken 5 days after the yellow fever booster vaccination. All receptors derive from a man aged 18 to 30 who received the YFV17D yellow fever vaccine. Each CDR3 is given with its conserved first and last residue. Fields, in order: CDR3 length, J gene, V gene, D gene, clone size, CDR3 DNA, CDR3 protein. D genes are given only for firm matches. Some rows have no size entry. The others give once, few or many, or a class for an expanded clone.

cdr3_length: 12; j_call: TRBJ1-2; v_call: TRBV29-1; d_call: NA; clone_size: NA; cdr3_nt: TGCAGCGTTGTAGGTTATAACTATGGCTACACCTTC; cdr3_aa: CSVVGYNYGYTF
cdr3_length: 12; j_call: TRBJ2-1; v_call: TRBV18; d_call: NA; clone_size: few; cdr3_nt: TGTGCCAGCTCACCTCAGCGGGATGAGCAGTTCTTC; cdr3_aa: CASSPQRDEQFF
cdr3_length: 17; j_call: TRBJ2-3; v_call: TRBV5-1; d_call: NA; clone_size: NA; cdr3_nt: TGCGCCAGCAGCTTATTTGGCGGAAATCTGGTCTCAGATACGCAGTATTTT; cdr3_aa: CASSLFGGNLVSDTQYF
cdr3_length: 16; j_call: TRBJ1-5; v_call: TRBV5-6; d_call: TRBD1; clone_size: many; cdr3_nt: TGTGCCAGCAGCTCTAGCCTGGCAGGGGGGGTTCAGCCCCAGCATTTT; cdr3_aa: CASSSSLAGGVQPQHF
cdr3_length: 13; j_call: TRBJ2-5; v_call: TRBV20-1; d_call: NA; clone_size: many; cdr3_nt: TGCAGTGCTAGAACAGCGGCCGCCGAGACCCAGTACTTC; cdr3_aa: CSARTAAAETQYF
cdr3_length: 13; j_call: TRBJ2-5; v_call: TRBV5-1; d_call: NA; clone_size: few; cdr3_nt: TGCGCCAGCAGCTACGGGACTCAAGAGACCCAGTACTTC; cdr3_aa: CASSYGTQETQYF
cdr3_length: 13; j_call: TRBJ1-1; v_call: TRBV12-3/TRBV12-4; d_call: NA; clone_size: NA; cdr3_nt: TGTGCCAGCAGTTTCGGCGGACCCACTGAAGCTTTCTTT; cdr3_aa: CASSFGGPTEAFF
cdr3_length: 15; j_call: TRBJ2-3; v_call: TRBV7-2; d_call: TRBD2; clone_size: few; cdr3_nt: TGTGCCAGCAGCCCCCGTAGTAGCGGGGTAGATACGCAGTATTTT; cdr3_aa: CASSPRSSGVDTQYF
cdr3_length: 14; j_call: TRBJ2-2; v_call: TRBV5-4; d_call: NA; clone_size: many; cdr3_nt: TGTGCCAGCAGCTTGGATTTGGTCACCGGGGAGCTGTTTTTT; cdr3_aa: CASSLDLVTGELFF
cdr3_length: 16; j_call: TRBJ2-1; v_call: TRBV20-1; d_call: NA; clone_size: few; cdr3_nt: TGCAGTGCTAGATTCCCAGTCGGAGGAACCTACAATGAGCAGTTCTTC; cdr3_aa: CSARFPVGGTYNEQFF
cdr3_length: 14; j_call: TRBJ2-7; v_call: TRBV23-1; d_call: TRBD1; clone_size: NA; cdr3_nt: TGCGCCAGCAGTCCCTGGACAGGGGGCTACGAGCAGTACTTC; cdr3_aa: CASSPWTGGYEQYF
cdr3_length: 12; j_call: TRBJ1-6; v_call: TRBV5-1; d_call: NA; clone_size: many; cdr3_nt: TGCGCCAGCAGCTTGGGGAGCTCACCCCTCCACTTT; cdr3_aa: CASSLGSSPLHF
cdr3_length: 14; j_call: TRBJ1-5; v_call: TRBV12-3/TRBV12-4; d_call: TRBD1; clone_size: NA; cdr3_nt: TGTGCCAGCACCGGACAGGGGCAGCAGCAGCCCCAGCATTTT; cdr3_aa: CASTGQGQQQPQHF
cdr3_length: 17; j_call: TRBJ2-3; v_call: TRBV9; d_call: TRBD2; clone_size: NA; cdr3_nt: TGTGCCAGCAGCGTAGTTGGCGGGAGACCATACACAGATACGCAGTATTTT; cdr3_aa: CASSVVGGRPYTDTQYF
cdr3_length: 14; j_call: TRBJ2-1; v_call: TRBV3-1; d_call: NA; clone_size: few; cdr3_nt: TGTGCCAGCAGCCAGGCTATCTCCTACAATGAGCAGTTCTTC; cdr3_aa: CASSQAISYNEQFF
cdr3_length: 14; j_call: TRBJ2-5; v_call: TRBV20-1; d_call: TRBD2; clone_size: NA; cdr3_nt: TGCAGTGCTGTACTAGCGGGGGGCAAAGAGACCCAGTACTTC; cdr3_aa: CSAVLAGGKETQYF
cdr3_length: 15; j_call: TRBJ2-3; v_call: TRBV7-2; d_call: TRBD2; clone_size: many; cdr3_nt: TGTGCCAGCAGTCCTAGGGACAGCGGGGGGCGTACGCAGTATTTT; cdr3_aa: CASSPRDSGGRTQYF
cdr3_length: 13; j_call: TRBJ1-2; v_call: TRBV12-3/TRBV12-4; d_call: NA; clone_size: NA; cdr3_nt: TGTGCCAGCAGTTTTACAGCGGACTATGGCTACACCTTC; cdr3_aa: CASSFTADYGYTF
cdr3_length: 14; j_call: TRBJ2-2; v_call: TRBV7-2; d_call: NA; clone_size: many; cdr3_nt: TGTGCCAGCAGTATTGCTGGGGCCACCGGGGAGCTGTTTTTT; cdr3_aa: CASSIAGATGELFF
cdr3_length: 14; j_call: TRBJ1-1; v_call: TRBV6-5; d_call: TRBD1; clone_size: many; cdr3_nt: TGTGCCAGCAGGCCCGGGACAGAAAACACTGAAGCTTTCTTT; cdr3_aa: CASRPGTENTEAFF
cdr3_length: 13; j_call: TRBJ1-1; v_call: TRBV3-1; d_call: NA; clone_size: NA; cdr3_nt: TGTGCCAGCAGCCCAGACAGGACTAGTGAAGCTTTCTTT; cdr3_aa: CASSPDRTSEAFF
cdr3_length: 12; j_call: TRBJ2-3; v_call: TRBV12-3/TRBV12-4; d_call: NA; clone_size: few; cdr3_nt: TGTGCCAGCAGTCGGGCGGGGGATACGCAGTATTTT; cdr3_aa: CASSRAGDTQYF
cdr3_length: 17; j_call: TRBJ1-5; v_call: TRBV19; d_call: NA; clone_size: NA; cdr3_nt: TGTGCCAGTAGTATAGGTCTTGGGCAGGGGCCCGATCAGCCCCAGCATTTT; cdr3_aa: CASSIGLGQGPDQPQHF
cdr3_length: 13; j_call: TRBJ1-6; v_call: TRBV7-2; d_call: NA; clone_size: NA; cdr3_nt: TGTGCCAGCAGCCATGACCCCGGCTCACCCCTCCACTTT; cdr3_aa: CASSHDPGSPLHF
cdr3_length: 13; j_call: TRBJ1-2; v_call: TRBV18; d_call: NA; clone_size: NA; cdr3_nt: TGTGCCAGCTCACCATCGACCCCTACGGGCTACACCTTC; cdr3_aa: CASSPSTPTGYTF
cdr3_length: 17; j_call: TRBJ2-3; v_call: TRBV27; d_call: NA; clone_size: NA; cdr3_nt: TGTGCCAGCAGTTCCCACTTAGGGGGGGGGCCAACAGATACGCAGTATTTT; cdr3_aa: CASSSHLGGGPTDTQYF
cdr3_length: 16; j_call: TRBJ2-1; v_call: TRBV5-6; d_call: NA; clone_size: few; cdr3_nt: TGTGCCAGCAGCTTGGGGTATATGACGGTATACAATGAGCAGTTCTTC; cdr3_aa: CASSLGYMTVYNEQFF
cdr3_length: 14; j_call: TRBJ2-7; v_call: TRBV7-2; d_call: TRBD1; clone_size: NA; cdr3_nt: TGTGCCAGCAGCCGGGACAGGGCTAAGGACGAGCAGTACTTC; cdr3_aa: CASSRDRAKDEQYF
cdr3_length: 13; j_call: TRBJ2-7; v_call: TRBV12-3/TRBV12-4; d_call: NA; clone_size: NA; cdr3_nt: TGTGCCAGCAGGCAGGGGTGGTCCTACGAGCAGTACTTC; cdr3_aa: CASRQGWSYEQYF
cdr3_length: 11; j_call: TRBJ2-3; v_call: TRBV29-1; d_call: NA; clone_size: NA; cdr3_nt: TGCAGCGTTTTCCGGGCAGATACGCAGTATTTT; cdr3_aa: CSVFRADTQYF
cdr3_length: 14; j_call: TRBJ2-3; v_call: TRBV5-1; d_call: NA; clone_size: many; cdr3_nt: TGCGCCAGCAGAGGCCCGGGTACCACAGATACGCAGTATTTT; cdr3_aa: CASRGPGTTDTQYF
cdr3_length: 15; j_call: TRBJ2-2; v_call: TRBV6-6; d_call: TRBD2; clone_size: NA; cdr3_nt: TGTGCCAGCAGTAATCGGGGGGGGGCTACCGGGGAGCTGTTTTTT; cdr3_aa: CASSNRGGATGELFF
cdr3_length: 12; j_call: TRBJ1-5; v_call: TRBV6-2/TRBV6-3; d_call: NA; clone_size: NA; cdr3_nt: TGTGCCAGCAGGACAGGTCATCAGCCCCAGCATTTT; cdr3_aa: CASRTGHQPQHF
cdr3_length: 14; j_call: TRBJ2-5; v_call: TRBV7-2; d_call: TRBD2; clone_size: many; cdr3_nt: TGTGCCAGCAGCTTCCAGCGGGGTCAAGAGACCCAGTACTTC; cdr3_aa: CASSFQRGQETQYF
cdr3_length: 15; j_call: TRBJ2-3; v_call: TRBV7-2; d_call: NA; clone_size: many; cdr3_nt: TGTGCCAGCAGCCCCGGGGCGGTCTCAACAGATACGCAGTATTTT; cdr3_aa: CASSPGAVSTDTQYF
cdr3_length: 14; j_call: TRBJ2-3; v_call: TRBV7-2; d_call: NA; clone_size: NA; cdr3_nt: TGTGCCAGCAGCTTAGTGACACGCACAGATACGCAGTATTTT; cdr3_aa: CASSLVTRTDTQYF
cdr3_length: 16; j_call: TRBJ2-5; v_call: TRBV7-2; d_call: TRBD1; clone_size: NA; cdr3_nt: TGTGCCAGCAGCCGAACCGGGACAGGGGGCATGAAGACCCAGTACTTC; cdr3_aa: CASSRTGTGGMKTQYF
cdr3_length: 13; j_call: TRBJ1-2; v_call: TRBV5-4; d_call: NA; clone_size: many; cdr3_nt: TGTGCCAGCAGCTTAGGCGGTAGCTATGGCTACACCTTC; cdr3_aa: CASSLGGSYGYTF
cdr3_length: 12; j_call: TRBJ2-3; v_call: TRBV29-1; d_call: NA; clone_size: many; cdr3_nt: TGCAGCATCGGAACGAACACAGATACGCAGTATTTT; cdr3_aa: CSIGTNTDTQYF
cdr3_length: 15; j_call: TRBJ2-1; v_call: TRBV9; d_call: NA; clone_size: NA; cdr3_nt: TGTGCCAGCAGCGCCCGGGAGTACTCCTACAATGAGCAGTTCTTC; cdr3_aa: CASSAREYSYNEQFF